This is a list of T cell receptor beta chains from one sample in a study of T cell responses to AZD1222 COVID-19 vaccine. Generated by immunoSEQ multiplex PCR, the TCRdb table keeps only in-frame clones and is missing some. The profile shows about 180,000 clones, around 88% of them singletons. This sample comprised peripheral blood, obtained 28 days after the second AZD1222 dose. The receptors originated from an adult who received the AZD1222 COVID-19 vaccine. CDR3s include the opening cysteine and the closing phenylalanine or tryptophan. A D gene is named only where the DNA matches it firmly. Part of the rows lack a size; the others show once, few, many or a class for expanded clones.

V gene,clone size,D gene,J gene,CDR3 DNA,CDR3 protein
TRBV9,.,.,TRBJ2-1,TGTGCCAGCAGCGACGGGCGCGGTCGGGGCTCCTACAATGAGCAGTTCTTC,CASSDGRGRGSYNEQFF
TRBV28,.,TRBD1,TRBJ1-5,TGTGCCAGCAGACTCCAACAGGGGAACAATCAGCCCCAGCATTTT,CASRLQQGNNQPQHF
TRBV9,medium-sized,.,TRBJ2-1,TGTGCCAGCAGTACTCGATCAGGAGAGCAGTTCTTC,CASSTRSGEQFF
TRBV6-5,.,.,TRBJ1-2,TGTGCCAGCAGTTACGGAGGGCCAACCTATGGCTACACCTTC,CASSYGGPTYGYTF
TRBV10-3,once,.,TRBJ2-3,TGTGCCATCAGTGATCACAAAACAGGACACACAGATACGCAGTATTTT,CAISDHKTGHTDTQYF
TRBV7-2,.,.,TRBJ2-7,TGTGCCAGCAGCTTAGGGGGGGAAATCTCCTACGAGCAGTACTTC,CASSLGGEISYEQYF
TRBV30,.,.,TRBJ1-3,TGTGCCTGGAGTGTACCGAGGGGGGACCCTGGAAACACCATATATTTT,CAWSVPRGDPGNTIYF
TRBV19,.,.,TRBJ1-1,TGTGCCAGTAGTCATGGGACTGAAGCTTTCTTT,CASSHGTEAFF
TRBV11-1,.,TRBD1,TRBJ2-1,TGTGCCAGCAGTTGGGACAGCTCCTACAATGAGCAGTTCTTC,CASSWDSSYNEQFF
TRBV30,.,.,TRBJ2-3,TGTGCCTGGAGCCCCCCAACAGATACGCAGTATTTT,CAWSPPTDTQYF
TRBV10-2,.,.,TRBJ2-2,TGCGCCATCTTCCCCGGAGGAGGGAGCACCGGGGAGCTGTTTTTT,CAIFPGGGSTGELFF
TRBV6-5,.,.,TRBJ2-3,TGTGCCAGCAGTTACTCCAGGGGCCCCACAGATACGCAGTATTTT,CASSYSRGPTDTQYF
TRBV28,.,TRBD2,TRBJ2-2,TGTGCCAGCAGTTTTGGATCAGGGACTATCAACACCGGGGAGCTGTTTTTT,CASSFGSGTINTGELFF
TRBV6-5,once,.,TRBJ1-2,TGTGCCAGCAGTTCAGAACCAGACTATGGCTACACCTTC,CASSSEPDYGYTF
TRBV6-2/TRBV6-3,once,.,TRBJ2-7,TGTGCCAGCAGTTACCTCCCTTCCTCCAACGAGCAGTACTTC,CASSYLPSSNEQYF
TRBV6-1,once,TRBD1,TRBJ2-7,TGTGCCAGCAGTGAAGAAGGGACAGGTATCTACGAGCAGTACTTC,CASSEEGTGIYEQYF
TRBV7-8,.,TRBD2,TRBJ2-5,TGTGCCAGCAGCCCCGCTGGCGGGGGGGCCCTCACCCAGTACTTC,CASSPAGGGALTQYF
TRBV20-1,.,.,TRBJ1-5,TGCAGTGCTAGTTACAGGGCGAAGGAGTATCAGCCCCAGCATTTT,CSASYRAKEYQPQHF
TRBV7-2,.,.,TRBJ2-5,TGTGCCAGCAGCCCCCTTACTAGAGTAGCCACCTTCCAAGAGACCCAGTACTTC,CASSPLTRVATFQETQYF
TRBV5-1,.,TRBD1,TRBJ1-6,TGCGCCAGCAGCTTGGCCGGACAGGCGGCCTCACCCCTCCACTTT,CASSLAGQAASPLHF
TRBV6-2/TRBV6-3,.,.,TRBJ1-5,TGTGCCAGCAGTTCGAAACAGGGCGTGGGGATCAATCAGCCCCAGCATTTT,CASSSKQGVGINQPQHF
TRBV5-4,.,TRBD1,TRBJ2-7,TGTGCCAGCAGCTTTCAGGGGGCGCTGGAGCAGTACTTC,CASSFQGALEQYF
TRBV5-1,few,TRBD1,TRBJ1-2,TGCGCCAGCAGCTTTGCGAGACAGGGGGCGGATGGCTACACCTTC,CASSFARQGADGYTF
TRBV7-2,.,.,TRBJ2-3,TGTGCCAGCAGCGAAATTCCAGCGAGCACAGATACGCAGTATTTT,CASSEIPASTDTQYF
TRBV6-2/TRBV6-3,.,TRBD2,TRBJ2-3,TGTGCCAGCAGTCCCGACGGTTTTCGAGCGGGGATCCCAGATACGCAGTATTTT,CASSPDGFRAGIPDTQYF
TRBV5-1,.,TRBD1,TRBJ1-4,TGCGCCAGCAGCCCGATGCTCATCGGGACAGGGCATGAAAAACTGTTTTTT,CASSPMLIGTGHEKLFF
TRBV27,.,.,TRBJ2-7,TGTGCCAGCAGGCGGAAACCCCCATATGAGCAGTACTTC,CASRRKPPYEQYF
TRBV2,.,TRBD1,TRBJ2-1,TGTGCCAGCACTCGGGACAGAGACAATGAGCAGTTCTTC,CASTRDRDNEQFF
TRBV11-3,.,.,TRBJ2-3,TGTGCCAGCAGCCGAGGCGAGGCAGATACGCAGTATTTT,CASSRGEADTQYF
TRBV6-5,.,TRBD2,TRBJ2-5,TGTGCCAGCAGCTCCAGAGCGGGGGTTACGGAGACCCAGTACTTC,CASSSRAGVTETQYF
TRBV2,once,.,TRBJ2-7,TGTGCCAGCCGGGTCAGCTCCTACGAGCAGTACTTC,CASRVSSYEQYF
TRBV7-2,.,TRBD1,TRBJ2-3,TGTGCCAGCAGCTTTCCCAATGGCAGGGGGCCAGATACGCAGTATTTT,CASSFPNGRGPDTQYF
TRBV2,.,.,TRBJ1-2,TGTGCCAGCAGTGAAGGACAGACAAGAAACTATGGCTACACCTTC,CASSEGQTRNYGYTF
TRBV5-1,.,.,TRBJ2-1,TGCGCCAGCAGCTTGGCTCAGGGGGGTTTGGAGCAGTTCTTC,CASSLAQGGLEQFF
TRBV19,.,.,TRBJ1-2,TGTGCCAGTAGTGATTGGACACTTAACTATGGCTACACCTTC,CASSDWTLNYGYTF
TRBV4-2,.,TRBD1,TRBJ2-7,TGTGCCAGCAGCCAGGATGCAGGGGGCTCCTACGAGCAGTACTTC,CASSQDAGGSYEQYF
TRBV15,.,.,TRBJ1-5,TGTGCCACCAGCAGGCCACAGGGACATCAGCCCCAGCATTTT,CATSRPQGHQPQHF
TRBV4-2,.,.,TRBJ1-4,TGTGCCAGCAGCCAAGAGGTCAGGGGCGCTGAAAAACTGTTTTTT,CASSQEVRGAEKLFF
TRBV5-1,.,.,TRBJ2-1,TGCGCCAGCAGCTTGTTTGAGGGGTCGGGCAATGAGCAGTTCTTC,CASSLFEGSGNEQFF
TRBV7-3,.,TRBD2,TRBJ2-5,TGTGCCAGCAGCCCGGGACTAGCGGGGGCCAGGATGTACTTC,CASSPGLAGARMYF
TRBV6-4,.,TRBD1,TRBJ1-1,TGTGCCAGCAGAGTAGAGCCGGGACAGGGGTTTACTGAAGCTTTCTTT,CASRVEPGQGFTEAFF
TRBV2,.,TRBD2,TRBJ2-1,TGTGCCAGCAGTGTGTCTAGCGGAGCCTACAATGAGCAGTTCTTC,CASSVSSGAYNEQFF
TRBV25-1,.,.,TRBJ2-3,TGTGCCAGCAGTAAGCCTGATGGGACTAGCACAGATACGCAGTATTTT,CASSKPDGTSTDTQYF
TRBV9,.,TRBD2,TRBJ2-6,TGTGCCAGCAGCTACCGGGGGGGGACGGCTGGGGCCAACGTCCTGACTTTC,CASSYRGGTAGANVLTF
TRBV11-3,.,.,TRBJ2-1,TGTGCCAGCAGCTTAGGCTCAACGCGGGATAATGAGCAGTTCTTC,CASSLGSTRDNEQFF
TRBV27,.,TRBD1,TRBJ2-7,TGTGCCAGCAGTTTCCAGAGACAGGGGGCGGTTAACGAGCAGTACTTC,CASSFQRQGAVNEQYF